This T cell receptor (beta chain) appears in the sequencing data of a study of graft-versus-host responses after intestinal transplantation. Study results and caveats: Graft-versus-host to host-versus-graft clonal ratios in allografts were high in patients with graft-donor T cell macrochimerism. Marrow from the recipient contained GvH clones, some of which had appeared first in ileum or blood.

The data were produced by immunoSEQ multiplex PCR, yet TCRdb's version contains in-frame clones alone and is incomplete. Counted here are roughly 90,000 clones, 88% occurring once; the ten biggest clones make up roughly 0.3%. Concerning this clone itself: The antigen remains undetermined.

This TCR was sampled from a human donor who was the organ donor for an intestinal transplant. The source was unstimulated CD4+ T cells sorted from spleen or lymph node cells, collected before transplant.

The CDR3 DNA reads as TGTGCCGCAGGGTCTAGCGAGCGAGTCTACGAGCAGTACTTC. This sequence encodes CAAGSSERVYEQYF. The chain has TRBV2 and TRBJ2-7; weak D call: TRBD2 (6 bases). This CDR3 is built from 14 residues. V was trimmed by 11 bases and J by 3 bases, leaving 20 bases between them. The germline V gene has CDR1 SNHLY and CDR2 FYNNEI.